The 15 T cell receptor beta chains below were found in one sample sequenced in a study of blood T cell repertoires in COVID-19. The repertoire was sequenced with immunoSEQ multiplex PCR; TCRdb's copy has only in-frame clones and lacks some. The sample yields around 300,000 clones, roughly 88% seen once. The specimen sequenced was peripheral blood. These receptors originate from a woman in her twenties or thirties with COVID-19, enrolled during active disease.

The chain carries TRBV18 and TRBJ1-2; the match to TRBD1 covers 7 bases. Germline lookup yields CDR1 KGHSH and CDR2 LQKENI. The CDR3 spans 15 residues. With 2 bases clipped from V and 4 bases from J, the junction kept 7 bases outside the gene matches. The DNA of the CDR3 is TGTGCCAGCTCACCAAGCCGCCGGGACAGCTATGGCTACACCTTC. Amino acids: CASSPSRRDSYGYTF.

The chain uses TRBV2 and TRBJ2-1; D is possibly TRBD2 (7 bases). The germline CDR1 and CDR2 sequences are SNHLY and FYNNEI. The CDR3 consists of 15 residues. V was trimmed by 7 bases and J by 6 bases, leaving 19 bases between them. CDR3 sequence reads: CASKGPGGGSNEQFF. Written as DNA, the CDR3 is TGTGCCAGCAAGGGGCCGGGCGGGGGCAGCAATGAGCAGTTCTTC.

This chain connects TRBV10-1 to TRBJ2-7; 8 bases are a match to TRBD1. Germline assignment: CDR1 WNHNN and CDR2 SYGVQD (reference sequence). This CDR3 contains 16 residues. The junction had 19 bases not matched to a gene; V was cut back by 9 bases and J by 6 bases. The CDR3 here is CARQDLSRTGKSEQYV. For the CDR3, the DNA is TGCGCCAGACAAGACCTATCCCGGACAGGGAAGTCCGAGCAGTACGTC.

This rearrangement joins TRBV14 to TRBJ1-1; no firm D call. The CDR3 is 14 amino acids. From germline, CDR1 is SGHDN and CDR2 FVKESK. Deletions cut 4 bases from V and 5 bases from J, with 14 bases between. The CDR3 region is CASSRGLRGTEAFF. The CDR3 DNA is TGTGCCAGCAGCCGAGGACTCCGCGGGACTGAAGCTTTCTTT. The whole variable domain, remainder taken from reference TRBV14 and TRBJ1-1, is EAGVTQFPSHSVIEKGQTVTLRCDPISGHDNLYWYRRVMGKEIKFLLHFVKESKQDESGMPNNRFLAERTGGTYSTLKVQPAELEDSGVYFCASSRGLRGTEAFFGQGTRLTVV.

The count of this clone is one. The V gene is TRBV28, the J gene TRBJ2-7, with D possibly matching TRBD1 (7 bases). Trimming took 6 bases from V and 3 from J, leaving 15 bases between them. Germline-derived CDR1 and CDR2 are MDHEN and SYDVKM. The CDR3 is 14 residues long. The CDR3 DNA is TGTGCCAGCAGCCAATGGAGGGGGCTCTACGAGCAGTACGTC. It is translated as CASSQWRGLYEQYV.

The chain recombines TRBV9 with TRBJ2-1, with TRBD2 identical over 7 bases. CDR3 length equals 18 residues. CDR1 SGDLS and CDR2 YYNGEE come from the germline V gene. The ends lost 5 bases at V and 0 bases at J; junction bases unmatched: 14. CDR3 protein: CASSRRLAWESSYNEQFF. As DNA, the CDR3 is TGTGCCAGCAGTCGAAGACTAGCTTGGGAGAGCTCCTACAATGAGCAGTTCTTC.

This chain links TRBV4-2 with TRBJ2-7, with TRBD2 identical over 8 bases. V trimming: 3 bases; J trimming: 4 bases; junction bases outside the gene matches: 11. Looked up from germline, CDR1 is LGHNA and CDR2 is YNFKEQ. CDR3 length: 16 amino acids. In nucleotides, the CDR3 is TGTGCCAGCAGCCAGGAGGATGGCGGGGGGCTGTACGAGCAGTACTTC. It translates to CASSQEDGGGLYEQYF.

V usage is TRBV2 and J usage is TRBJ2-2, with a tentative D call TRBD1 (6 bases). The CDR3 is 14 residues long. Trimming stripped 7 bases from V and 4 bases from J, with 13 bases between. Germline V gene data show CDR1 as SNHLY and CDR2 as FYNNEI. The CDR3 region has the DNA TGTGCCAGCAATCTGGACAGAGCCACCGGGGAGCTGTTTTTT. Translated: CASNLDRATGELFF.

The chain carries TRBV2 and TRBJ1-3, with 8 bases aligning to TRBD1. Germline V gene sequence: CDR1 SNHLY, CDR2 FYNNEI. The CDR3 spans 17 residues. Trimming cost V 4 bases and J 0 bases; bases outside gene matches: 8. The CDR3 protein is CASSALTGGLSGNTIYF. The CDR3 nucleotides are TGTGCCAGCAGTGCTTTAACAGGGGGGCTCTCTGGAAACACCATATATTTT.

The CDR3 loop reads CASSLLRTDTQYF. In DNA form, the CDR3 reads TGTGCCAGCAGCTTGCTTCGCACAGATACGCAGTATTTT. The chain combines TRBV5-6 with TRBJ2-3; no definite D call. The V and J ends lost 1 base and 1 base respectively, with 4 bases between them. Germline V gives CDR1 SGHDT, CDR2 YYEEEE. The CDR3 has 13 amino acids.

The J gene is TRBJ2-6, the V gene TRBV5-5, with no clear D. The germline V and J ends were trimmed by 6 bases and 0 bases, with 16 bases remaining between them. CDR1 is SGHKS and CDR2 is YYEKEE in the germline V gene (reference sequence). The CDR3 is made up of 17 amino acids. CDR3 bases: TGTGCCAGCACCGCCCCTATTTCGGGCTCTGGGGCCAACGTCCTGACTTTC. Translated: CASTAPISGSGANVLTF.

The chain couples TRBV7-2 to TRBJ1-1, with no clear D. Trimming stripped 0 bases from V and 4 bases from J, with 15 bases between. The CDR3 covers 16 residues. Looked up from germline, CDR1 is SGHTA and CDR2 is FQGNSA. The chain's CDR3 is CASSLAGSLVATEAFF. CDR3 DNA sequence: TGTGCCAGCAGCTTAGCGGGGAGCTTGGTGGCCACTGAAGCTTTCTTT.

The chain links TRBV7-3 to TRBJ2-3; TRBD2 matches 8 bases. J lost 2 bases, V lost 1 base, and 2 bases had no gene match. The germline V gene encodes CDR1 SGHTA and CDR2 FQGTGA. The CDR3 extends over 15 amino acids. CDR3 coding DNA: TGTGCCAGCAGCTTAATCGGGGGGGACACAGATACGCAGTATTTT. Its protein product is CASSLIGGDTDTQYF.

J is TRBJ2-1 and V is TRBV28; tentative D call: TRBD2 (6 bases). The ends were cut back, 3 bases at V and 7 bases at J, with 10 bases in the middle. The CDR3 extends over 13 amino acids. CDR1 is MDHEN, CDR2 SYDVKM, per germline. CDR3 amino acids: CASSFGGRNEQFF. The DNA for the CDR3 is TGTGCCAGCAGTTTTGGGGGGAGGAATGAGCAGTTCTTC.

This clone was seen just once. V and J are TRBV6-2 or TRBV6-3 and TRBJ2-5; 9 bases match TRBD2. Germline V lookup: CDR1 MNHEY, CDR2 SVGEGT. This CDR3 spans 15 amino acids. The J segment lost 5 bases and the V segment lost 5 bases, leaving 9 bases of the junction unmatched. Here the CDR3 reads CASSEGGGAGETQYF. CDR3 nucleotides: TGTGCCAGCAGTGAGGGCGGGGGGGCCGGTGAGACCCAGTACTTC.